These 27 T cell receptor beta chains were sequenced from one sample in a study of Ad26.COV2.S vaccination and SARS-CoV-2 variants. TCRdb keeps only in-frame clones here, not all; method: immunoSEQ multiplex PCR. The data contain about 460,000 clones, approximately 90% of them singletons. The treatment was: roughly 18 received Ad26.COV2.S at low or high dose, single or two shots; 5 received placebo; per-sample allocation not given. Samples came from day 63 after the first vaccine or placebo injection. The sequencing here drew on peripheral blood, taken in a trial of Ad26.COV2.S vaccine versus placebo. These TCRs come from a person between 18 and 59 years old who received the Ad26.COV2.S COVID-19 vaccine or a placebo.

A single count supports this clone. The same CDR3 arises from other DNA sequences in this sample as well. This chain links TRBV18 with TRBJ1-1, with 7 bases fitting TRBD1. V trimming: 2 bases; J trimming: 4 bases; junction bases outside the gene matches: 4. This CDR3 spans 14 amino acids. Germline V gene data show CDR1 as KGHSH and CDR2 as LQKENI. CDR3 sequence: CASSPNRGGTEAFF. Here the CDR3 DNA reads TGTGCCAGCTCACCAAACAGGGGAGGCACTGAAGCTTTCTTT.

The chain carries TRBV9 and TRBJ2-3; D ambiguous. The germline gives CDR1 SGDLS, CDR2 YYNGEE. The V end was cut by 3 bases, the J end by 6 bases, with 17 bases between. The CDR3 extends over 15 amino acids. The CDR3 sequence is CASSEGPGFSDTQYF. The CDR3 DNA follows: TGTGCCAGCAGCGAGGGTCCCGGGTTCTCGGATACGCAGTATTTT.

The chain couples TRBV14 to TRBJ2-7; the D gene is possibly TRBD2 (6 bases). Germline V CDR1 and CDR2: SGHDN, FVKESK. CDR3 length: 15 amino acids. The V gene lost 3 bases and the J gene lost 3 bases, with 15 bases spanning the gap. The CDR3 bases are TGTGCCAGCAGCCATTACGCTAGCGTGGGCTACGAGCAGTACTTC. It translates to CASSHYASVGYEQYF.

This chain links TRBV6-2 or TRBV6-3 with TRBJ2-7; 7 bases match TRBD1. V dropped 2 bases and J dropped 4; count of bases not matched to a gene: 17. The germline V gene has CDR1 MNHEY and CDR2 SVGEGT. This CDR3 comprises 18 residues. CDR3 protein: CASSYPLETDRIGYEQYF. DNA for the CDR3: TGTGCCAGCAGTTACCCCCTCGAGACGGACAGGATCGGGTACGAGCAGTACTTC.

This clone appeared a single time. The chain employs TRBV19 and TRBJ1-3; D is unclear. This CDR3 region has 18 residues. Looked up from germline, CDR1 is LNHDA and CDR2 is SQIVND (reference sequence). V lost 8 bases and J 2 bases, leaving 25 bases between the germline ends. CDR3 sequence: CASPPPPYSYTAGNTIYF. The CDR3 DNA is TGTGCCAGTCCCCCTCCACCATACTCCTACACCGCTGGAAACACCATATATTTT.

The V call is TRBV6-5, the J call TRBJ2-7; D possibly corresponds to TRBD1 (5 bases). The CDR3 contains 12 residues. Looked up from germline, CDR1 is MNHEY and CDR2 is SVGAGI. V was shortened by 6 bases and J by 4 bases, with 10 bases between the two germline ends. The CDR3 DNA follows: TGTGCCAGCAGGGCGCAGGGTTACGAGCAGTACTTC. This encodes CASRAQGYEQYF.

This chain uses TRBV18 with TRBJ1-1; 9 nucleotides match TRBD1. CDR1 and CDR2 from the germline V gene are KGHSH and LQKENI. With 4 bases clipped from V and 7 bases from J, the junction kept 7 bases outside the gene matches. This CDR3 contains 14 residues. This CDR3 is CASSLNRGPDEAFF. The CDR3 region has the DNA TGTGCCAGCTCACTTAACAGGGGGCCTGATGAAGCTTTCTTT.

Worth noting for this clone: Additional DNA sequences in this sample encode the identical CDR3. The V and J genes are TRBV30 and TRBJ1-5; D unresolved. This CDR3 has 13 amino acids. CDR1 and CDR2 (germline): GTSNPN, SVGIG (reference sequence). Trimming stripped 0 bases from V and 2 bases from J, with 5 bases between. For the CDR3, the DNA is TGTGCCTGGAGTGTAAGGCGCAATCAGCCCCAGCATTTT. Encoded protein: CAWSVRRNQPQHF. The full variable domain, in which reference TRBV30 and TRBJ1-5 provide the parts outside the CDR3, is SQTIHQWPATLVQPVGSPLSLECTVEGTSNPNLYWYRQAAGRGLQLLFYSVGIGQISSEVPQNLSASRPQDRQFILSSKKLLLSDSGFYLCAWSVRRNQPQHFGDGTRLSIL.

This chain connects TRBV28 to TRBJ2-1; 7 bases agree with TRBD1. The ends lost 4 bases at V and 0 bases at J; junction bases unmatched: 9. The V gene's germline CDR1 is MDHEN and CDR2 SYDVKM. The CDR3 spans 17 residues. The DNA of the CDR3 is TGTGCCAGCAGTTCGTTAAAAGGGGACAGCTCCTACAATGAGCAGTTCTTC. This codes for CASSSLKGDSSYNEQFF.

V and J are TRBV27 and TRBJ2-7; D may be TRBD2 (5 bases). Per the germline V gene, CDR1 is MNHEY and CDR2 is SMNVEV (reference sequence). This CDR3 has 14 residues. The V gene lost 8 bases and the J gene lost 2 bases, with 16 bases spanning the gap. CDR3 region: CASRSGGLTYEQYF. CDR3 coding DNA: TGTGCCAGCCGCTCCGGCGGGCTAACCTACGAGCAGTACTTC.

This sequence joins TRBV9 and TRBJ1-4, with 7 bases aligning to TRBD1. CDR3 length: 14 amino acids. V was pared by 5 bases and J by 0 bases, with 1 base of the junction left unmatched. Germline CDR1 reads SGDLS; CDR2 reads YYNGEE. CDR3 DNA sequence: TGTGCCAGCAGTACAGGGGCAACTAATGAAAAACTGTTTTTT. It is translated as CASSTGATNEKLFF.

This clone occurred once. CDR3 region: CASSPEGTGELFF. CDR3 DNA sequence: TGTGCCAGCAGTCCCGAAGGCACCGGGGAGCTGTTTTTT. V is TRBV7-3 and J is TRBJ2-2, with no clear D. V lost 6 bases, J lost 4 bases, and 9 bases lay in between. Germline V lookup: CDR1 SGHTA, CDR2 FQGTGA. CDR3 length: 13 residues.

This sequence joins TRBV4-1 and TRBJ2-7; D could derive from TRBD1 or TRBD2 (5 bases each). Per the germline V gene, CDR1 is MGHRA and CDR2 is YSYEKL. Between the trimmed V and J ends, which lost 4 bases and 0 bases, there was a span of 13 bases. The CDR3 has 15 residues. The CDR3 nucleotides are TGCGCCAGCAGCCCGGGGCGTTGGAGCTCCTACGAGCAGTACTTC. It yields the protein CASSPGRWSSYEQYF.

V gene TRBV5-1 combines with J gene TRBJ2-7; tentative D call: TRBD2 (5 bases). Trimming pared 0 bases from V and 5 bases from J, leaving 21 bases between. The CDR3 loop spans 17 amino acids. Per germline, CDR1 SGHRS and CDR2 YFSETQ. This CDR3 reads CASSLAFGLSINHEQYF. CDR3 coding DNA: TGCGCCAGCAGCTTGGCCTTTGGACTCTCAATCAACCACGAGCAGTACTTC.

A note on this clone: Other DNA sequences of this sample code for an identical CDR3. The chain uses TRBV15 and TRBJ2-3, with D unclear. The germline V gene has CDR1 LNHNV and CDR2 YYDKDF (reference sequence). The length of the CDR3 is 13 residues. The V and J ends lost 5 bases and 0 bases respectively, with 6 bases between them. CDR3 in amino acids: CATSRASTDTQYF. CDR3 bases: TGTGCCACCAGCCGTGCTAGCACAGATACGCAGTATTTT.

V usage is TRBV27 and J usage is TRBJ1-1; the D gene is possibly TRBD1 (6 bases). V was shortened by 6 bases and J by 0 bases, with 11 bases between the two germline ends. The germline V gene has CDR1 MNHEY and CDR2 SMNVEV (reference sequence). The CDR3 runs 14 residues. Here the CDR3 reads CASRPDRMNTEAFF. As DNA, the CDR3 is TGTGCCAGCAGGCCGGACAGAATGAACACTGAAGCTTTCTTT.

The V call is TRBV28, the J call TRBJ1-1; D is possibly TRBD1 (6 bases). The CDR3 has 15 amino acids. With 2 bases removed from V and 4 bases from J, the gap between germline ends came to 14 bases. In germline, CDR1 is MDHEN, CDR2 SYDVKM. The CDR3 region is CASSLGWGASTEAFF. CDR3 in DNA: TGTGCCAGCAGTTTAGGTTGGGGGGCGTCCACTGAAGCTTTCTTT.

CDR3 nucleotides: TGTGCCAGCAGTTTGGGGCGGAGAGAGACCCAGTACTTC. Protein product: CASSLGRRETQYF. This rearrangement joins TRBV12-3 or TRBV12-4 to TRBJ2-5; D perhaps matches TRBD1 (5 bases). V lost 3 bases and J lost 4, with 9 bases in between. The CDR3 has 13 amino acids.

This CDR3 is CASSYGSSLNNEQFF. CDR3 sequence (DNA): TGTGCCAGCAGTTACGGGAGCTCACTAAACAATGAGCAGTTCTTC. The chain recombines TRBV6-5 with TRBJ2-1; perhaps TRBD2 as D (5 bases). V was cut by 2 bases and J by 5 bases, with 13 bases left in between. The CDR3 loop spans 15 amino acids. Per the germline V gene, CDR1 is MNHEY and CDR2 is SVGAGI.

The chain has TRBV2 and TRBJ1-4; tentative D call: TRBD1 (5 bases). Trimming took off 2 bases at V and 7 bases at J, with 20 bases between the two ends. Looked up from germline, CDR1 is SNHLY and CDR2 is FYNNEI. The CDR3 is 17 amino acids. The DNA for the CDR3 is TGTGCCAGCAGTGAAAACTTCCCTCAGGGAGGATTTGAAAAACTGTTTTTT. Its translation: CASSENFPQGGFEKLFF. Variable domain in full (rest from reference TRBV2 and TRBJ1-4): EPEVTQTPSHQVTQMGQEVILRCVPISNHLYFYWYRQILGQKVEFLVSFYNNEISEKSEIFDDQFSVERPDGSNFTLKIRSTKLEDSAMYFCASSENFPQGGFEKLFFGSGTQLSVL.

The J gene is TRBJ1-1, the V gene TRBV6-5; D gene ambiguous. The CDR3 runs to 14 residues. Trimming shortened V by 5 bases and J by 3 bases, and 13 bases separated the two germline ends. Germline V gene sequence: CDR1 MNHEY, CDR2 SVGAGI. The CDR3 sequence is CASSKIRVDTEAFF. In DNA form, the CDR3 reads TGTGCCAGCAGTAAAATAAGGGTGGACACTGAAGCTTTCTTT.

The rearrangement links TRBV5-1 to TRBJ1-6; TRBD1 agrees at 9 bases. Germline V lookup: CDR1 SGHRS, CDR2 YFSETQ. The CDR3 consists of 16 residues. The J segment lost 8 bases and the V segment lost 0 bases, leaving 6 bases of the junction unmatched. The CDR3 DNA sequence: TGCGCCAGCAGCTTGGTTGGACAGGGGCTATATTCACCCCTCCACTTT. This gives the protein CASSLVGQGLYSPLHF.

The chain joins TRBV18 to TRBJ2-1, with D uncertain. The CDR3 length is 14 residues. Per the germline V gene, CDR1 is KGHSH and CDR2 is LQKENI. Trimming took 3 bases from V and 5 from J, leaving 11 bases between them. The CDR3 loop reads CASSPFNADNEQFF. The CDR3, as DNA: TGTGCCAGCTCACCCTTCAACGCGGACAATGAGCAGTTCTTC.

This CDR3 is CASSSTSGGAYEQYF. DNA of the CDR3: TGTGCCAGCTCATCAACTAGCGGGGGAGCCTACGAGCAGTACTTC. The rearrangement uses TRBV18 and TRBJ2-7; 11 bases agree with TRBD2. Germline loops: CDR1 KGHSH, CDR2 LQKENI. Trimming took 5 bases from V and 2 from J; bases not matched to a gene: 5. The CDR3 sequence is 15 residues long. The full variable domain, in which reference TRBV18 and TRBJ2-7 provide the parts outside the CDR3, is NAGVMQNPRHLVRRRGQEARLRCSPMKGHSHVYWYRQLPEEGLKFMVYLQKENIIDESGMPKERFSAEFPKEGPSILRIQQVVRGDSAAYFCASSSTSGGAYEQYFGPGTRLTVT.

This clone was seen more than once but under ten times. The CDR3 region is CAWSAMTGGRSPLHF. As DNA, the CDR3 is TGTGCCTGGAGTGCTATGACAGGAGGAAGGTCACCCCTCCACTTT. V usage is TRBV30 and J usage is TRBJ1-6, with D perhaps matching TRBD1 (6 bases). The length of the CDR3 is 15 residues. The germline V gene has CDR1 GTSNPN and CDR2 SVGIG (reference sequence). V lost 1 base, J lost 10 bases, and 17 bases lay in between.

The chain combines TRBV15 with TRBJ2-3, with 7 bases that match TRBD2. The CDR3 is 16 residues long. V lost 0 bases and J lost 4; bases outside the gene matches: 7. Germline assignment: CDR1 LNHNV and CDR2 YYDKDF (reference sequence). The CDR3 sequence is CATSRDGVSGPDTQYF. The CDR3 nucleotides read TGTGCCACCAGCAGAGATGGGGTTAGCGGGCCAGATACGCAGTATTTT. Filled out from reference TRBV15 and TRBJ2-3, the complete variable domain reads DAMVIQNPRYQVTQFGKPVTLSCSQTLNHNVMYWYQQKSSQAPKLLFHYYDKDFNNEADTPDNFQSRRPNTSFCFLDIRSPGLGDTAMYLCATSRDGVSGPDTQYFGPGTRLTVL.

The CDR3 bases are TGTGCCAGCAGCCTCGGGACAGCGGCACCTTACAATGAGCAGTTCTTC. It is translated as CASSLGTAAPYNEQFF. The chain recombines TRBV7-6 with TRBJ2-1; the match to TRBD1 covers 7 bases. Trimming at V came to 5 bases and at J to 4 bases, leaving 11 bases not matched to a gene. CDR1 SGHVS and CDR2 FNYEAQ come from the germline V gene. This CDR3 contains 16 residues.